This T cell receptor beta chain was sequenced during a study of blood T cell repertoires in COVID-19. Trimming cost V 8 bases and J 0 bases, with 11 bases left between them. This CDR3 comprises 14 residues. From germline, CDR1 is GTSNPN and CDR2 SVGIG (reference sequence). Libraries were prepared by immunoSEQ multiplex PCR; TCRdb keeps only in-frame clonotypes and omits some of them. Here the sample spans hundreds of thousands of clones, around 84% being singletons. Material: PBMCs or T cells enriched from blood (not recorded which). The chain uses TRBV30 and TRBJ2-6; D perhaps matches TRBD1 (6 bases). The clonotype was recovered from a man aged 40-55 years who had been exposed to COVID-19. CDR3 protein: CARSQGSGANVLTF. The CDR3 nucleotides are TGTGCCCGGTCACAGGGCTCTGGGGCCAACGTCCTGACTTTC.